What follows are 28 T cell receptor beta chains derived from one specimen sequenced in a study of shared clonotypes between healthy human individuals. Here immunoSEQ multiplex PCR was the method, and the copy in TCRdb shows in-frame clones only, minus some. The top ten hold just under 25% of the sample, which has 110,000 or so clones, around 71% seen once. Source material: memory CD8+ T cells sorted from blood. Subset in this sample: CD45RO+ cells pooled with CCR7-negative TemRA cells. Receptor source: a young woman in good health.

This chain connects TRBV28 to TRBJ2-7; weak D call: TRBD1 (5 bases). The V end was cut by 4 bases, the J end by 6 bases, with 19 bases between. The CDR3 sequence is 15 residues long. CDR1 is MDHEN and CDR2 is SYDVKM in the germline V gene. Here the CDR3 reads CASSYPWYPRGEQYF. DNA of the CDR3: TGTGCCAGCAGTTACCCCTGGTACCCAAGGGGCGAGCAGTACTTC.

This sequence joins TRBV5-1 and TRBJ2-3; D not resolved. There are 12 residues in the CDR3. The V end was cut by 3 bases, the J end by 5 bases, with 7 bases between. The germline gives CDR1 SGHRS, CDR2 YFSETQ. The CDR3 loop is CASSWSGDTQYF. As DNA, the CDR3 is TGCGCCAGCAGCTGGTCCGGAGATACGCAGTATTTT.

This clone was recorded a few times. A junction end diverges from the germline sequence, so it may reflect a read error. The chain joins TRBV7-2 to TRBJ2-7; 12 nucleotides line up with TRBD2. From germline, CDR1 is SGHTA and CDR2 FQGNSA. This CDR3 has 15 residues. DNA for the CDR3: TGTGCCAGCAGCCTAGCGGGAGGGCCGTATTACGAGCAGTACTTC. It yields the protein CASSLAGGPYYEQYF.

The V call is TRBV27, the J call TRBJ2-1; 14 positions match TRBD2. This CDR3 has 14 amino acids. Looked up from germline, CDR1 is MNHEY and CDR2 is SMNVEV (reference sequence). With V trimmed by 10 bases and J by 8 bases, 7 bases remained unmatched. CDR3 in DNA: TGTGCCACTTCGGGACTAGCGGGAGTGCATGAGCAGTTCTTC. It is translated as CATSGLAGVHEQFF.

This chain connects TRBV29-1 to TRBJ1-1; D call uncertain. This CDR3 has 11 amino acids. Germline values: CDR1 SQVTM, CDR2 ANQGSEA. V lost 2 bases, J lost 11 bases, and 12 bases lay in between. The CDR3 region is CSVERVLGAFF. DNA for the CDR3: TGCAGCGTTGAAAGGGTTCTGGGGGCTTTCTTT.

V gene TRBV2 combines with J gene TRBJ2-1, with 11 bases fitting TRBD1. The CDR3 spans 15 residues. Per germline, CDR1 SNHLY and CDR2 FYNNEI. V shed 6 bases, J shed 5 bases, and the junction held 6 bases outside the gene matches. As DNA, the CDR3 is TGTGCCAGCAGAGAGGACAGGGGGCGCGACAATGAGCAGTTCTTC. Translation: CASREDRGRDNEQFF.

The chain combines TRBV19 with TRBJ1-2; TRBD1 agrees at 9 bases. The CDR3 is 14 residues long. V was clipped by 7 bases and J by 4 bases; unmatched bases: 7. Germline CDR1 is LNHDA and CDR2 is SQIVND (reference sequence). The chain's CDR3 is CASTRDRDTYGYTF. The CDR3 nucleotides are TGTGCCAGTACTCGGGACAGGGACACCTATGGCTACACCTTC.

This clone was seen a handful of times. The J gene is TRBJ2-7, the V gene TRBV30; D possibly matches TRBD1 or TRBD2 (5 bases each). Trimming took 4 bases from V and 2 from J, leaving 15 bases between them. The CDR3 sequence is 14 residues long. CDR1 is GTSNPN and CDR2 is SVGIG in the germline V gene (reference sequence). As DNA, the CDR3 is TGTGCCTGGAACCGGGGCGGCGCCCCCTACGAGCAGTACTTC. It codes for CAWNRGGAPYEQYF. Looking up the rest from reference TRBV30 and TRBJ2-7 gives the full variable domain: SQTIHQWPATLVQPVGSPLSLECTVEGTSNPNLYWYRQAAGRGLQLLFYSVGIGQISSEVPQNLSASRPQDRQFILSSKKLLLSDSGFYLCAWNRGGAPYEQYFGPGTRLTVT.

V gene TRBV6-1 combines with J gene TRBJ2-7, with a tentative D call TRBD1 (6 bases). The CDR3 spans 15 residues. Germline-derived CDR1 and CDR2 are MNHNS and SASEGT. V was pared by 9 bases and J by 0 bases, with 18 bases between. The CDR3 sequence: CASTSGAGSSYEQYF. The CDR3 DNA sequence: TGTGCCAGTACATCAGGGGCCGGCAGCTCCTACGAGCAGTACTTC.

This clone has a handful of counts. The genes are TRBV7-9 and TRBJ1-1; the match to TRBD1 covers 8 bases. V lost 5 bases, J lost 5 bases, and 4 bases stayed unmatched. The CDR3 consists of 13 residues. Germline V CDR1 and CDR2: SEHNR, FQNEAQ (reference sequence). The CDR3, as DNA: TGTGCCAGCAGCAAACGGACAGGGACTGAAGCTTTCTTT. This codes for CASSKRTGTEAFF.

V gene TRBV5-1 combines with J gene TRBJ2-7; weak D call: TRBD1 (5 bases). CDR3 length equals 12 residues. CDR1 is SGHRS and CDR2 is YFSETQ in the germline V gene. The germline V and J ends were trimmed by 7 bases and 5 bases, with 13 bases remaining between them. CDR3 in amino acids: CASGFQGHEQYF. The CDR3 DNA reads TGCGCCAGCGGTTTTCAGGGCCACGAGCAGTACTTC.

This clone has a handful of counts. The V call is TRBV6-5, the J call TRBJ1-1; D is ambiguous. The germline V gene has CDR1 MNHEY and CDR2 SVGAGI. The CDR3 is 14 residues long. The V end lost 0 bases, the J end lost 1 base, and 6 bases lay between the germline ends. The CDR3 nucleotides read TGTGCCAGCAGTTACTCGCTGGAGAACACTGAAGCTTTCTTT. Translated, it gives CASSYSLENTEAFF.

Turning to this clone: Other nucleotide sequences in the sample specify the same CDR3. The gene calls are TRBV11-2 and TRBJ2-5; D is unresolved. V dropped 2 bases and J dropped 2 bases, with 9 bases sitting between them. CDR1 and CDR2 (germline): SGHAT, FQNNGV. The CDR3 sequence is 14 residues long. The chain's CDR3 is CASSLWTVQETQYF. CDR3 nucleotides: TGTGCCAGCAGCTTATGGACGGTACAAGAGACCCAGTACTTC.

The rearrangement joins TRBV11-2 to TRBJ2-7, with unresolved D. CDR1 and CDR2 (germline): SGHAT, FQNNGV. The CDR3 totals 15 residues. Trimming removed 1 base from V and 0 bases from J, with 10 bases in between. CDR3: CASSLGSSSSYEQYF. The CDR3 DNA sequence: TGTGCCAGCAGCTTAGGTAGCAGTAGCTCCTACGAGCAGTACTTC.

The V gene is TRBV27, the J gene TRBJ2-7; D is undetermined. The CDR3 covers 16 residues. V was pared by 2 bases and J by 0 bases, with 14 bases between. Germline lookup yields CDR1 MNHEY and CDR2 SMNVEV (reference sequence). CDR3 amino acids: CASSLLRGEASYEQYF. In DNA, the CDR3 is TGTGCCAGCAGTTTACTAAGAGGAGAGGCCTCCTACGAGCAGTACTTC.

This clone was seen just once. The rearrangement joins TRBV25-1 to TRBJ2-5; D not certain. Per the germline V gene, CDR1 is MGHDK and CDR2 is SYGVNS. V dropped 3 bases and J dropped 5 bases, with 7 bases sitting between them. This CDR3 is 12 amino acids long. For the CDR3, the DNA is TGTGCCAGCAGTGACGGAGCTGAGACCCAGTACTTC. Translation gives CASSDGAETQYF.

The V and J genes are TRBV16 and TRBJ2-5; D gene unclear. The J call may be mistaken, given a closer DNA end match to TRBJ2-7. Per germline, CDR1 KGHSY and CDR2 FQNENV. This CDR3 contains 12 residues. The CDR3 DNA reads TGTGCCAGCAGCCAATCTGCCGACGAGCAGTACTTC. It codes for CASSQSADEQYF.

The rearrangement joins TRBV5-4 to TRBJ2-7; no clear D. The V gene's germline CDR1 is SGHNT and CDR2 YYREEE (reference sequence). V dropped 1 base and J dropped 4 bases, with 12 bases sitting between them. This CDR3 is 14 amino acids long. CDR3 residues: CASSLLGAVYEQYF. The DNA of the CDR3 is TGTGCCAGCAGCTTGTTGGGCGCGGTATACGAGCAGTACTTC. Using reference TRBV5-4 and TRBJ2-7 for the parts outside the CDR3, the full variable domain is ETGVTQSPTHLIKTRGQQVTLRCSSQSGHNTVSWYQQALGQGPQFIFQYYREEENGRGNFPPRFSGLQFPNYSSELNVNALELDDSALYLCASSLLGAVYEQYFGPGTRLTVT.

The genes are TRBV10-3 and TRBJ2-7, with 9 bases aligning to TRBD1. In germline, CDR1 is ENHRY, CDR2 SYGVKD. CDR3 length: 18 amino acids. V shed 6 bases and J 2 bases; nucleotides not matched to a gene: 17. The CDR3 bases are TGTGCCATCAGCGTATCTGAGACCGGGACAGGGTCAACCTACGAGCAGTACTTC. It codes for CAISVSETGTGSTYEQYF.

The chain joins TRBV12-5 to TRBJ2-7; D gene unclear. Trimming removed 7 bases at V and 4 bases at J, with 11 bases between. The CDR3 is 12 residues long. The V gene's germline CDR1 is LGHNT and CDR2 FRNRAP. CDR3 sequence reads: CASAPLPYEQYF. As DNA, the CDR3 is TGTGCTAGTGCCCCCCTCCCATACGAGCAGTACTTC.

V is TRBV7-2 and J is TRBJ2-7; a possible D gene is TRBD1 (5 bases). Between the trimmed V and J ends, which lost 3 bases and 9 bases, there was a span of 12 bases. In germline, CDR1 is SGHTA, CDR2 FQGNSA. The CDR3 consists of 12 residues. CDR3 in DNA: TGTGCCAGCAGCTTCGACCAGGGAAGGCAGTACTTC. Residues: CASSFDQGRQYF.

This clone has just a few counts. This chain uses TRBV2 with TRBJ2-5, with D hard to call. The end of the DNA aligns better with TRBJ2-7, so the J call may be wrong. The CDR3 has 12 amino acids. Germline loops: CDR1 SNHLY, CDR2 FYNNEI. The CDR3 bases are TGTGCCAGCATAAAGGGAACCTACGAGCAGTACTTC. Protein: CASIKGTYEQYF.

The rearrangement uses TRBV5-8 and TRBJ2-1, with a possible D match to TRBD1 (6 bases). There are 16 residues in the CDR3. The ends were cut back, 4 bases at V and 1 base at J, with 15 bases in the middle. Germline V CDR1 and CDR2: SGHTS, YDEGEE. CDR3 sequence: CASSDKGHSSYNEQFF. The CDR3 bases are TGTGCCAGCAGCGATAAGGGACATTCTTCCTACAATGAGCAGTTCTTC. The variable domain in full, completed from reference TRBV5-8 and TRBJ2-1, reads EAGVTQSPTHLIKTRGQQATLRCSPISGHTSVYWYQQALGLGLQFLLWYDEGEERNRGNFPPRFSGRQFPNYSSELNVNALELEDSALYLCASSDKGHSSYNEQFFGPGTRLTVL.

This clone showed up many times. The chain carries TRBV15 and TRBJ2-1; D may be TRBD1 (7 bases). Germline assignment: CDR1 LNHNV and CDR2 YYDKDF (reference sequence). The CDR3 length is 13 residues. With 0 bases removed from V and 8 bases from J, the gap between germline ends came to 8 bases. The CDR3 loop reads CATSRDRGDEQFF. The DNA for the CDR3 is TGTGCCACCAGCAGAGACAGGGGGGATGAGCAGTTCTTC.

This chain uses TRBV15 with TRBJ2-3; 14 bases map to TRBD2. This CDR3 has 18 residues. The germline CDR1 and CDR2 sequences are LNHNV and YYDKDF (reference sequence). With 5 bases clipped from V and 2 bases from J, the junction kept 9 bases outside the gene matches. CDR3: CATSGGLAGGRFTDTQYF. In DNA form, the CDR3 reads TGTGCCACCAGCGGAGGACTAGCGGGAGGTCGATTCACAGATACGCAGTATTTT. The full variable domain, its missing parts supplied by reference TRBV15 and TRBJ2-3, is DAMVIQNPRYQVTQFGKPVTLSCSQTLNHNVMYWYQQKSSQAPKLLFHYYDKDFNNEADTPDNFQSRRPNTSFCFLDIRSPGLGDTAMYLCATSGGLAGGRFTDTQYFGPGTRLTVL.

V is TRBV5-1 and J is TRBJ1-2, with D possibly matching TRBD1 (5 bases). Trimming cost V 4 bases and J 2 bases, with 18 bases left between them. This CDR3 is 16 amino acids long. CDR1 is SGHRS and CDR2 is YFSETQ in the germline V gene. This chain's CDR3 is CASSRLTALPNYGYTF. CDR3 DNA sequence: TGCGCCAGCAGCCGACTGACAGCCCTTCCGAACTATGGCTACACCTTC.

The V and J genes are TRBV13 and TRBJ1-1; 7 bases align to TRBD1. The CDR3 is made up of 15 amino acids. Germline V gene sequence: CDR1 PRHDT, CDR2 FYEKMQ (reference sequence). V gave up 1 base and J gave up 2 bases; unmatched junction bases: 4. In nucleotides, the CDR3 is TGTGCCAGCAGCTTAGAAGGGGGCGAAAACACTGAAGCTTTCTTT. Protein: CASSLEGGENTEAFF.

This clone was observed a few times. The rearrangement uses TRBV9 and TRBJ2-3, with a possible D match to TRBD2 (6 bases). Trimming cost V 4 bases and J 3 bases, with 18 bases left between them. CDR1 is SGDLS and CDR2 is YYNGEE in the germline V gene. The CDR3 covers 16 residues. The CDR3, as DNA: TGTGCCAGCAGCACGACTGGTAGCGGACTAACAGATACGCAGTATTTT. Its translation: CASSTTGSGLTDTQYF.